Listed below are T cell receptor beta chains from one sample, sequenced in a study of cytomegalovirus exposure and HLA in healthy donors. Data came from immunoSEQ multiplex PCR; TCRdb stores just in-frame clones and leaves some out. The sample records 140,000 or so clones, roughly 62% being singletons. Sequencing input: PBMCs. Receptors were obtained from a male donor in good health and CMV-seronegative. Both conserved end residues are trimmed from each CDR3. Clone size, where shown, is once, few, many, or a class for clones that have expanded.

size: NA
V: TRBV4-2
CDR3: ASSHDRDYGYT

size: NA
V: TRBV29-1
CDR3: SVEQRGLYNEQF

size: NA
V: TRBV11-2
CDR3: ASSPVTGSGFTEAF

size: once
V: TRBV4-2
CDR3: ASSLPQGGTGNTIY

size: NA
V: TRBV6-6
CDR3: ASSSLGASNGYT

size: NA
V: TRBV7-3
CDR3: ASSFGPQRTSRYTEAF

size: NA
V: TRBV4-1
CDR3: ASSGAGWGTQY

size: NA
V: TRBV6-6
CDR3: ASSYGQRIYEQY

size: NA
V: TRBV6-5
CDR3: ASSYSMAYEQY

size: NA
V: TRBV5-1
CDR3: ASSSSGHSYEQY

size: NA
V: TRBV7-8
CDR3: ASSLRRTGSYNEQF

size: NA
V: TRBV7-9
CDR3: ASSLWAGNTEAF

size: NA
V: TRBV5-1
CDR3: ASSPNPTSGANVLT

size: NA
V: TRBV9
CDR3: ASSADPNRNTEAF

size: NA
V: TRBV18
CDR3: ASSPPTGPYFEQY

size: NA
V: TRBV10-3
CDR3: AVGTGVTGELF

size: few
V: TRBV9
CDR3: ASSVMSSTDTQY

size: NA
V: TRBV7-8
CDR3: ASSFILPRTGVVTEAF

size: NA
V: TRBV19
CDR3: ASIDAGTIAQPQH

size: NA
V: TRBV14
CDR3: ASSQVPGFGEQY

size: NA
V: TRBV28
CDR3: ASSGDTRSYEQY

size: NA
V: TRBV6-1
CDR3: ASSEQGTYGYT

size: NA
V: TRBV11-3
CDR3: ASSSTGNTEAF

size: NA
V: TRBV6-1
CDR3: ASSAVTKRTEAF

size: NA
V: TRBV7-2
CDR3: ASSRDSLSNQPQH

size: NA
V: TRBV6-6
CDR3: ASTGHGNQPQH

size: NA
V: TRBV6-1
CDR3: ASSDGTGGIDEQF

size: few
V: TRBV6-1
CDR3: ASSPKTAGADGYT

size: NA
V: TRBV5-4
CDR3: ASSIGTRLETQY

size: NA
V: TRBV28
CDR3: ASSSPGQRAYEQY

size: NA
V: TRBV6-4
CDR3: ASSDTGTGELF

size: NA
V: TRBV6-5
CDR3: ASSALGTVTDTQY

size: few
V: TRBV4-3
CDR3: ASSSGRDIINSPYGYT

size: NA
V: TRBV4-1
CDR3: ASSHPASQGRNEKLF

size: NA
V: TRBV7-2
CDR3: ASSLSDEQF

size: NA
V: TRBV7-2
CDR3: ASSPRETQY

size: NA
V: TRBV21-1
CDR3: ASSTLISGTRRHYGYT

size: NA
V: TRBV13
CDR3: ASSLVQGDYYEQY